This TCR beta chain is drawn from a study of blood T cell repertoires in COVID-19 (dated by TCRdb to about 2020). Turning to the overall study: The collaborator samples originated in the United States, Italy and Spain and spanned the acute and convalescent phases of COVID-19. The prospective study material was composed of cDNA or gDNA derived from T cells, B-cell-depleted T cells, or PBMCs. Deeply sampled blood TCRbeta repertoires from subjects exposed to, actively infected with, or recovered from COVID-19 were included in the dataset. A freely available public database, intended as a resource for researchers studying the immune response to SARS-CoV-2, is where the repertoires were released. Samples were obtained from the ongoing ImmuneRACE study (first 160 participants) and from about 1,300 subjects provided by 6 global collaborators. Nearly every sample came with metadata listing a de-identified subject ID, COVID-19 status, age in years and sex. HLA class I and class II types, where available, came from metadata supplied by the sample provider rather than from assay-based typing. Here is what the overall study found, with its caveats: How much clinical and demographic metadata was included differed by source and by participant, and the metadata was provided uncurated.

TCRbeta CDR3 regions were amplified from genomic DNA by means of the immunoSEQ Assay, a bias-controlled multiplex PCR. Per the original workflow: Nucleated cell counts per sample were estimated from amplification of reference gene primers within the assay. Sequence reads were collapsed and filtered to measure the absolute abundance of every unique TCRbeta CDR3 rearrangement. For each sample, productive Simpson clonality was calculated as the square root of Simpson's diversity index over productive rearrangements. The source is immuneACCESS, and TCRdb retained only in-frame sequences with V and J called. Part of the clones is not carried over; for the studies checked, unresolved V genes explain less than half of this, and the remainder is unexplained. The D gene and trimming were derived from the DNA, and the V and J assignments and clone size from that table. This sample has fewer than 500,000 clones in its table, and about 90% of those were observed once. Over 1.5% of the sample rests with the top ten.

Participants in the prospective study were aged roughly 18 to 95 years, lived in some 24 United States geographic areas, and enrolled through a virtual design. In the prospective study, participants were assigned to cohorts based on the clinical history participants reported in a screening survey and a study questionnaire. Each participant in the prospective study had whole blood, serum and a nasopharyngeal or oropharyngeal swab collected by mobile phlebotomists. Additional blood draws and questionnaires over an approximately 2-month period could optionally be provided by prospective study participants. Blood samples from the prospective study were shipped frozen or at room temperature prior to DNA extraction. CDR1 and CDR2, per the germline V gene (reference sequence), are LGHDT and YNNKEL. The CDR3 sequence holds 15 residues, the cysteine and phenylalanine included. Only the CDR3 DNA is retained, 45 bases long and in frame from the first base. V is shortened by 1 base, J by 3 bases, and the region joining them spans 9 bases.

Note on this clone: The antigen this receptor binds is unknown. No much larger clone is present one base from it, and per-base qualities are unavailable.

This chain joins TRBV3-1 (or the pseudogene TRBV3-2) to TRBJ1-4; the D gene is unclear. The sequencing sample was made of PBMCs or T cells enriched from blood (not recorded which). This TCR was recovered from a young woman with acute COVID-19. The CDR3: CASSQAGFANEKLFF. The nucleotide sequence reads as follows: TGTGCCAGCAGCCAAGCGGGTTTTGCTAATGAAAAACTGTTTTTT.